One T cell receptor (beta chain) is described in this entry. These data belong to a study of preoperative IRX-2 immunotherapy in early breast cancer. Produced via immunoSEQ multiplex PCR; TCRdb's table is partial and in-frame only. The table includes around 62,000 clones, approximately 94% detected once. Treatment noted: preoperative locoregional IRX-2 cytokine immunotherapy. Samples came from a phase Ib trial of preoperative locoregional IRX-2 cytokine immunotherapy. This CDR3 is 11 amino acids long. The V end lost 3 bases, the J end lost 8 bases, and 5 bases lay between the germline ends. Germline V gives CDR1 KGHSH, CDR2 LQKENI.

The chain carries TRBV18 and TRBJ2-1; D is unclear. The TCR was taken from a human donor with breast cancer. Specimen collection occurred from a patient treated with IRX-2 immunotherapy. Here the CDR3 reads CASSPYDEQFF. CDR3 sequence (DNA): TGTGCCAGCTCACCTTATGATGAGCAGTTCTTC.